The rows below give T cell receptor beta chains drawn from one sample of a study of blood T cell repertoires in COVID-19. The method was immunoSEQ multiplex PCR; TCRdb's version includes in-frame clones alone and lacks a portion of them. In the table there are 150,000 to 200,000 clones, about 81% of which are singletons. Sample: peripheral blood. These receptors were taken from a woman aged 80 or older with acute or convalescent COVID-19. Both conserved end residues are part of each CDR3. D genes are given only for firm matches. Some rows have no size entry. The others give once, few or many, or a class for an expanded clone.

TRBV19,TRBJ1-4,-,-,TGTGCCAGTAGTATGACGGGGGAAAAACTGTTTTTT,CASSMTGEKLFF
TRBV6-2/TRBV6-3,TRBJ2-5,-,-,TGTGCCAGCAGTTGGGGGCGGTCAGAGACCCAGTACTTC,CASSWGRSETQYF
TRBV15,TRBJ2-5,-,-,TGTGCCACCAGCAGAGACAGGGGCGGGCAAGAGACCCAGTACTTC,CATSRDRGGQETQYF
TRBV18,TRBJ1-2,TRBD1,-,TGTGCCAGCTCACCACGAACAGGGGGCGATGGAGCTTATGGCTACACCTTC,CASSPRTGGDGAYGYTF
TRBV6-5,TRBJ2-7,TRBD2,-,TGTGCCAGCAGTTACGGGAGCGGGAGGACCTCCTACGAGCAGTACTTC,CASSYGSGRTSYEQYF
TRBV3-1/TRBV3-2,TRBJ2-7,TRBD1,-,TGTGCCAGCAGCCCAGATTTAATCGGACAGGGGAACGAGCAGTACTTC,CASSPDLIGQGNEQYF
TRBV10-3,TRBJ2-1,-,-,TGTGCCATCGGCCTTGGGGGGACCCTTTACAATGAGCAGTTCTTC,CAIGLGGTLYNEQFF
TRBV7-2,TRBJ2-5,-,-,TGTGCCAGCAGCTCCTCTTTTTGGGGCGAGACCCAGTACTTC,CASSSSFWGETQYF
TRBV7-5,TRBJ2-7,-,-,TGTGCCAGAAGCACCCGACAGGGGACATCATACGAGCAGTACTTC,CARSTRQGTSYEQYF
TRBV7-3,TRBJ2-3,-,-,TGTGCCAGCAGCTTAATTGGCGGTAGCACAGATACGCAGTATTTT,CASSLIGGSTDTQYF
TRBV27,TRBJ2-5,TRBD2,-,TGTGCCAGCGCTTCGCGGGGGGCAGGGAAAGGGCAAGAGACCCAGTACTTC,CASASRGAGKGQETQYF
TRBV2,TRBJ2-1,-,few,TGTGCCAGCAGTAGGGAGGAGCCGGAGTTCTTC,CASSREEPEFF
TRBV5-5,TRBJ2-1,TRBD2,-,TGTGCCAGCAGCCCCACTAGCGGTAGCTCCTACAATGAGCAGTTCTTC,CASSPTSGSSYNEQFF
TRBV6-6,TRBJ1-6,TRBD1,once,TGTGCCAGCGTGCAACGGGACAGGGAAAATTCACCCCTCCACTTT,CASVQRDRENSPLHF
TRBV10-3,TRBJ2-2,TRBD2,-,TGTGCCAGTAAACTAGCGTCGAACACCGGGGAGCTGTTTTTT,CASKLASNTGELFF
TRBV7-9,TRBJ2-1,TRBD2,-,TGTGCCAGCAGCTTAACAACGACTAGCGGGAGGAATGAGCAGTTCTTC,CASSLTTTSGRNEQFF
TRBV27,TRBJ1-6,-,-,TGTGCCAGCAGTCCCTCCGGGCCGCGGGAATTTTCACCCCTCCACTTT,CASSPSGPREFSPLHF
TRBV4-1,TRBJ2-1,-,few,TGCGCCAGCAGATCAGGGGATGAGCAGTTCTTC,CASRSGDEQFF
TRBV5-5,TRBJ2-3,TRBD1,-,TGTGCCAGCAGCGCCGGGACAGGGAGACCAGATACGCAGTATTTT,CASSAGTGRPDTQYF
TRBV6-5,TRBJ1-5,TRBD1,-,TGTGCCAGCAGGCGACAGGGGGCATGGAATCAGCCCCAGCATTTT,CASRRQGAWNQPQHF
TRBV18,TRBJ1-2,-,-,TGTGCCAGCTCAAACACCGACTATGGCTACACCTTC,CASSNTDYGYTF